The rows below give T cell receptor beta chains drawn from one sample of a study of T cell responses to AZD1222 COVID-19 vaccine. Profiling relied on immunoSEQ multiplex PCR, and the TCRdb table lists in-frame clones only, not all of them. Among about 100,000 clones listed, just over 90% were seen once. The specimen was peripheral blood, collected on day 0 of AZD1222 vaccination. The origin of the receptors is an adult in good health. The CDR3 runs from the conserved cysteine through the conserved F or W. D genes are given only for firm matches. Expanded clones get a size class; other rows say once, few or many, or leave the size out.

clone size	V gene	J gene	D gene	CDR3 DNA	CDR3 protein
NA	TRBV3-1/TRBV3-2	TRBJ1-2	TRBD1	TGTGCCAGCAGCCAAGATTTTGACCGGGACAGTAACTATGGCTACACCTTC	CASSQDFDRDSNYGYTF
NA	TRBV7-6	TRBJ1-5	NA	TGTGCCAGCAGCTTAGCGCTAGGGTCGAGTCAGCCCCAGCATTTT	CASSLALGSSQPQHF
NA	TRBV27	TRBJ2-7	NA	TGTGCCAGGTCCCAGGGGGGGATTTGGAAAGAGCAGTACTTC	CARSQGGIWKEQYF
NA	TRBV5-6	TRBJ2-7	TRBD1	TGTGCCAGCAGCTTACGCAGGGGGCCCCTCGAGCAGTACTTC	CASSLRRGPLEQYF
NA	TRBV28	TRBJ2-2	TRBD1	TGTGCCAGCAGTCCCCGGACAGGCACCGGGGAGCTGTTTTTT	CASSPRTGTGELFF
NA	TRBV4-1	TRBJ1-1	NA	TGCGCCAGCAGTTCCTCGGGCAGGCTGAACACTGAAGCTTTCTTT	CASSSSGRLNTEAFF
NA	TRBV11-2	TRBJ1-2	NA	TGTGCCAGCAGCTTAGCTGGGACAAGTGGCTACACCTTC	CASSLAGTSGYTF
NA	TRBV19	TRBJ1-1	TRBD1	TGTGCCAGTAGTATAGGGACAGGGCTGGATCCTGAAGCTTTCTTT	CASSIGTGLDPEAFF
NA	TRBV10-3	TRBJ1-6	NA	TGTGCCATCAGTGAGTCGGGGGGTGGGTCCTATAATTCACCCCTCCACTTT	CAISESGGGSYNSPLHF
NA	TRBV18	TRBJ1-4	NA	TGTGCCAGCTCCGGAGCAACTAATGAAAAACTGTTTTTT	CASSGATNEKLFF
NA	TRBV2	TRBJ1-2	NA	TGTGCCAGCAGTGAAACGAGGGGAAGGGATGGCTACACCTTC	CASSETRGRDGYTF
few	TRBV5-4	TRBJ2-5	NA	TGTGCCAGCAGCGCGGGACGGAGGTACCAAGAGACCCAGTACTTC	CASSAGRRYQETQYF
NA	TRBV28	TRBJ2-2	NA	TGTGCCAGCAGTATTGAGAGGGTAGCCGGGGAGCTGTTTTTT	CASSIERVAGELFF
NA	TRBV24-1	TRBJ1-2	NA	TGTGCCACCAGTGATCCAGGGCATGGCTACACCTTC	CATSDPGHGYTF
NA	TRBV5-1	TRBJ1-1	TRBD1	TGCGCCAGCAGCATATCGACAGGGCGGTCTGAAGCTTTCTTT	CASSISTGRSEAFF
NA	TRBV30	TRBJ2-7	NA	TGTGCCTGGATCCCTGGGACCGTATTATCGGGGGAGCAGTACTTC	CAWIPGTVLSGEQYF
NA	TRBV2	TRBJ1-1	NA	TGTGCCAGCCGTTTAAACAGCTTGAACACTGAAGCTTTCTTT	CASRLNSLNTEAFF
once	TRBV6-5	TRBJ2-7	TRBD1	TGTGCCAGCAGTTACGCGGGACAGGGGGTAAGCGAGCAGTACTTC	CASSYAGQGVSEQYF
once	TRBV18	TRBJ1-2	TRBD1	TGTGCCAGCTCCCGAGACAGGGGGCCTAACTATGGCTACACCTTC	CASSRDRGPNYGYTF
once	TRBV19	TRBJ1-2	TRBD1	TGTGCCAGTAGTCCCCTGACAGGGGCTAACTATGGCTACACCTTC	CASSPLTGANYGYTF
NA	TRBV9	TRBJ2-7	TRBD1	TGTGCCAGCAGCGTAGCCGGGACAGGGAACTACGAGCAGTACTTC	CASSVAGTGNYEQYF
NA	TRBV5-4	TRBJ1-4	TRBD1	TGTGCCAGCAGCCCGGACAGGGGGAGTGAAAAACTGTTTTTT	CASSPDRGSEKLFF
NA	TRBV5-4	TRBJ2-3	NA	TGTGCCAGCAGCTTTCAGGGGGGGCCTGATACGCAGTATTTT	CASSFQGGPDTQYF
NA	TRBV3-1/TRBV3-2	TRBJ2-1	TRBD1	TGTGCCAGCAGCCTCCGGACAGGCCGCAATGAGCAGTTCTTC	CASSLRTGRNEQFF
NA	TRBV19	TRBJ1-5	NA	TGTGCCAGTAGCGGGGGGCTCGGCAATCAGCCCCAGCATTTT	CASSGGLGNQPQHF
NA	TRBV10-2	TRBJ2-1	NA	TGCGCCAGCACTGGGACTCTGACCAATGAGCAGTTCTTC	CASTGTLTNEQFF
NA	TRBV11-2	TRBJ1-1	NA	TGTGCCAGCAGCTTATGGGGACGAGGGGAAGCTTTCTTT	CASSLWGRGEAFF
NA	TRBV19	TRBJ2-7	NA	TGTGCCAGTAGTATAGGATTCTCCTACGAGCAGTACTTC	CASSIGFSYEQYF
NA	TRBV27	TRBJ1-5	NA	TGTGCCAGCGGTAAACATGATCAGCCCCAGCATTTT	CASGKHDQPQHF
NA	TRBV10-3	TRBJ2-5	TRBD1	TGTGCCACCACAATTGGGACAGGGGATGGGGAGACCCAGTACTTC	CATTIGTGDGETQYF
NA	TRBV11-2	TRBJ1-4	TRBD1	TGTGCCAGCAGCGATGGGACAGTCACAACTAATGAAAAACTGTTTTTT	CASSDGTVTTNEKLFF
NA	TRBV5-4	TRBJ2-2	NA	TGTGCCAGCAGCTTGGAACAGCCGAACACCGGGGAGCTGTTTTTT	CASSLEQPNTGELFF
NA	TRBV3-1/TRBV3-2	TRBJ2-3	NA	TGTGCCAGCAGCCAACTCTCCCGGGGTGGCACAGATACGCAGTATTTT	CASSQLSRGGTDTQYF
few	TRBV24-1	TRBJ2-1	NA	TGTGCCACCAGTGATTTGATCCAACAGCAGTTCTTC	CATSDLIQQQFF
NA	TRBV11-2	TRBJ2-2	TRBD2	TGTGCCAGCAGCCCCGGGCGGGGGCTAGCGGGGACCGGGGAGCTGTTTTTT	CASSPGRGLAGTGELFF
NA	TRBV18	TRBJ1-1	NA	TGTGCCAGCTCACCGGACATTACTGAAGCTTTCTTT	CASSPDITEAFF
NA	TRBV5-1	TRBJ1-6	NA	TGCGCCAGCAGCTTCACAGGGCGAGAGGATTCACCCCTCCACTTT	CASSFTGREDSPLHF
NA	TRBV5-4	TRBJ2-1	TRBD2	TGTGCCAGCAGCATTAGCGGGGGGTCCTACAATGAGCAGTTCTTC	CASSISGGSYNEQFF
once	TRBV4-2	TRBJ1-1	NA	TGTGCCAGCAGCCCTGGCGGCGCCGGATACTTGAACACTGAAGCTTTCTTT	CASSPGGAGYLNTEAFF
NA	TRBV10-3	TRBJ1-3	NA	TGTGCCATACAGGGCCTCTCTGGAAACACCATATATTTT	CAIQGLSGNTIYF
NA	TRBV5-6	TRBJ1-1	NA	TGTGCCAGCAGCTTGGGAAGCAACACTGAAGCTTTCTTT	CASSLGSNTEAFF
NA	TRBV18	TRBJ1-2	TRBD1	TGTGCCAGCTCACCTGGACAGGGACTATATGGCTACACCTTC	CASSPGQGLYGYTF
NA	TRBV6-5	TRBJ2-4	TRBD1	TGTGCCAGCAGCTTTGGACAGGGCTCAACCATTCAGTACTTC	CASSFGQGSTIQYF
once	TRBV28	TRBJ2-7	TRBD1	TGTGCCAGCAGTTTCCAAAACAGGGGAACTGCCTTC	CASSFQNRGTAF
NA	TRBV10-2	TRBJ2-1	NA	TGCGCCAGCAGTGAGGGGGACTCTTACAATGAGCAGTTCTTC	CASSEGDSYNEQFF
once	TRBV28	TRBJ1-5	NA	TGTGCCAGCAGTTTATACGGGAGTGGCAATCAGCCCCAGCATTTT	CASSLYGSGNQPQHF
NA	TRBV5-1	TRBJ2-3	NA	TGCGCCAGCAGCTTCGGGGGAGGATTGGATACGCAGTATTTT	CASSFGGGLDTQYF
NA	TRBV11-3	TRBJ2-7	NA	TGTGCCAGCAGCTTATCAACGGACTCCTACGAGCAGTACTTC	CASSLSTDSYEQYF
once	TRBV27	TRBJ2-1	TRBD1	TGTGCCAGCAGTCCCGGGACAGGGCCGACGGCGTCCTACAATGAGCAGTTCTTC	CASSPGTGPTASYNEQFF
NA	TRBV7-2	TRBJ1-1	NA	TGTGCCAGCAGCTTAGAAAGGAACACTGAAGCTTTCTTT	CASSLERNTEAFF